Each of the 27 T cell receptor beta chains below was sequenced from the same sample in a study of T cells in Graves' hyperthyroidism and ophthalmopathy. RNA transcripts provided the source from which TCR beta CDR3 regions were amplified. Initially, a first-round RT-PCR of the TCR CDR3 employed the HTBI primer set. MiXCR, applied by TCRdb to the multiplex PCR reads, yields one record per CDR3 protein. Of about 96,000 distinct CDR3 sequences listed, over 50% are singletons. The sample comprised blood. Source of these receptors: a woman in her thirties or forties with Graves' hyperthyroidism.

Only one count was recorded for this clonotype. The rearrangement joins TRBV7-9 to TRBJ1-3; D not certain. Germline V gene lookup returns CDR1 SEHNR and CDR2 FQNEAQ (reference sequence). The CDR3 is 16 amino acids. Deletions cut 7 bases from V and 6 bases from J, with 22 bases between. DNA for the CDR3: TGTGCCAGCACCACCGGGTCGGTTACTGGCTTAAACACCATATATTTT. Translation gives CASTTGSVTGLNTIYF.

This clonotype was seen many times. The chain has TRBV6-5 and TRBJ2-7; D perhaps matches TRBD2 (5 bases). CDR1 is MNHEY, CDR2 SVGAGI, per germline. The CDR3 is 12 amino acids. Trimming removed 6 bases at V and 3 bases at J, with 9 bases between. The CDR3 region has the DNA TGTGCCAGCAGGCAGGACTTCTACGAGCAGTACTTC. Amino acid sequence: CASRQDFYEQYF.

The J gene is TRBJ2-7, the V gene TRBV20-1; perhaps TRBD2 as D (6 bases). Trimming took off 6 bases at V and 2 bases at J, with 14 bases between the two ends. The germline V gene encodes CDR1 DFQATT and CDR2 SNEGSKA (reference sequence). This CDR3 has 13 residues. The CDR3 reads CSATGTGPYEQYF. CDR3 coding DNA: TGCAGTGCCACCGGGACTGGTCCCTACGAGCAGTACTTC.

To note about this clonotype: The junction shows a germline mismatch at one end, possibly a read error. The chain recombines TRBV7-9 with TRBJ2-6; perhaps TRBD1 as D (5 bases). The length of the CDR3 is 14 residues. Germline CDR1 and CDR2: SEHNR and FQNEAQ (reference sequence). As DNA, the CDR3 is TGCGCCAGCAGGTGGACAACCCAGGGCGACACTGAAGCTTTC. Residues: CASRWTTQGDTEAF.

This clonotype was found many times. The chain employs TRBV20-1 and TRBJ1-4; D call uncertain. The ends were cut back, 1 base at V and 2 bases at J, with 17 bases in the middle. Germline V gives CDR1 DFQATT, CDR2 SNEGSKA (reference sequence). This CDR3 spans 17 amino acids. The CDR3: CSARVRGDSRTNEKLFF. The CDR3 DNA follows: TGCAGTGCTAGAGTCCGGGGTGATTCTCGGACTAATGAAAAACTGTTTTTT.

V usage is TRBV7-9 and J usage is TRBJ1-3; D not resolved. Germline V gene data show CDR1 as SEHNR and CDR2 as FQNEAQ (reference sequence). The ends were cut back, 1 base at V and 10 bases at J, with 14 bases in the middle. The CDR3 spans 14 residues. This CDR3 reads CASSLESSAKTIYF. The CDR3 DNA reads as TGTGCCAGCAGCTTAGAATCCTCCGCAAAGACCATATATTTT.

Many counts were recorded for this clonotype. The chain couples TRBV29-1 to TRBJ2-7; no reliable D call. Between the trimmed V and J ends, which lost 4 bases and 4 bases, there was a span of 11 bases. There are 12 residues in the CDR3. Germline V gives CDR1 SQVTM, CDR2 ANQGSEA. The CDR3 DNA reads as TGCAGCGTTGCCGCGATGGGATACGAGCAGTACTTC. Amino acids: CSVAAMGYEQYF.

This clonotype was picked up many times. The chain recombines TRBV5-1 with TRBJ1-2; D might be TRBD1 (6 bases). The V gene lost 7 bases and the J gene lost 2 bases, with 24 bases spanning the gap. There are 17 residues in the CDR3. From germline, CDR1 is SGHRS and CDR2 YFSETQ. In nucleotides, the CDR3 is TGCGCCAGCTCGCGTCGCCCGCGGGGGGCCTACAACTATGGCTACACCTTC. It is translated as CASSRRPRGAYNYGYTF.

The chain uses TRBV6-4 and TRBJ2-2; 8 positions agree with TRBD1. The V gene's germline CDR1 is MRHNA and CDR2 SNTAGT. J gave up 6 bases and V 6 bases, and 6 bases lay outside the gene matches. This CDR3 comprises 14 residues. The CDR3 DNA follows: TGTGCCAGCAGACTGCAGGGGGCGGCCGGGGAGCTGTTTTTT. This encodes CASRLQGAAGELFF.

This clonotype occurred many times. V usage is TRBV2 and J usage is TRBJ1-3, with 10 bases that match TRBD1. Germline assignment: CDR1 SNHLY and CDR2 FYNNEI. Trimming cost V 4 bases and J 3 bases; bases outside gene matches: 15. CDR3 length: 19 residues. CDR3 sequence: CASSGESALRTGGGNTIYF. CDR3 in DNA: TGTGCCAGCAGTGGAGAATCCGCGCTTCGGACAGGGGGTGGAAACACCATATATTTT.

This clonotype was counted many times. V is TRBV2 and J is TRBJ2-7, with 7 positions matching TRBD2. This CDR3 has 16 amino acids. Germline trimming cut 0 bases from V and 4 bases from J; bases unmatched to any gene: 9. The V gene's germline CDR1 is SNHLY and CDR2 FYNNEI. The CDR3 DNA sequence: TGTGCCAGCAGTGAAGCTGCGGCGGGAGCGGGTTACGAGCAGTACTTC. Its protein product is CASSEAAAGAGYEQYF.

This clonotype was seen many times. The V and J genes are TRBV6-6 and TRBJ2-7; D unresolved. CDR3 length: 15 residues. Trimming removed 2 bases from V and 6 bases from J, with 17 bases in between. CDR1 and CDR2 (germline): MNHNY, SVGAGI (reference sequence). The DNA for the CDR3 is TGTGCCAGCAGTTACCTGGTAGTCCCCACCACCGAGCAGTACTTC. Translating gives CASSYLVVPTTEQYF.

Many counts were recorded for this clonotype. The rearrangement uses TRBV7-6 and TRBJ2-3; unclear D gene. From germline, CDR1 is SGHVS and CDR2 FNYEAQ. Trimming stripped 2 bases from V and 2 bases from J, with 2 bases between. The CDR3 consists of 12 residues. CDR3 in DNA: TGTGCCAGCAGCTTATCCACAGATACGCAGTATTTT. Amino acids: CASSLSTDTQYF. Combining the CDR3 with reference TRBV7-6 and TRBJ2-3 gives the whole variable domain GAGVSQSPRYKVTKRGQDVALRCDPISGHVSLYWYRQALGQGPEFLTYFNYEAQQDKSGLPNDRFSAERPEGSISTLTIQRTEQRDSAMYRCASSLSTDTQYFGPGTRLTVL.

The chain combines TRBV27 with TRBJ1-2; 9 positions match TRBD1. The germline V gene has CDR1 MNHEY and CDR2 SMNVEV (reference sequence). V was clipped by 5 bases and J by 8 bases; unmatched bases: 6. The CDR3 has 13 amino acids. CDR3 in amino acids: CASSPQGAEGYTF. DNA of the CDR3: TGTGCCAGCAGTCCACAGGGGGCCGAAGGCTACACCTTC.

This clonotype occurred many times. The rearrangement links TRBV5-1 to TRBJ1-4; 8 bases fit TRBD1. Trimming cost V 4 bases and J 8 bases; bases outside gene matches: 10. Germline-derived CDR1 and CDR2 are SGHRS and YFSETQ. The CDR3 consists of 15 residues. The CDR3 here is CASSPLDRGTEKLFF. CDR3 nucleotides: TGCGCCAGCAGCCCGCTCGACAGGGGCACGGAAAAACTGTTTTTT. The full variable domain, its missing parts supplied by reference TRBV5-1 and TRBJ1-4, is KAGVTQTPRYLIKTRGQQVTLSCSPISGHRSVSWYQQTPGQGLQFLFEYFSETQRNKGNFPGRFSGRQFSNSRSEMNVSTLELGDSALYLCASSPLDRGTEKLFFGSGTQLSVL.

The rearrangement uses TRBV7-9 and TRBJ2-5; the match to TRBD2 covers 9 bases. The germline gives CDR1 SEHNR, CDR2 FQNEAQ (reference sequence). With V trimmed by 10 bases and J by 5 bases, 11 bases remained unmatched. The CDR3 extends over 14 amino acids. Here the CDR3 reads CAKLSGRFGETQYF. CDR3 DNA sequence: TGTGCCAAACTTAGCGGGAGATTCGGGGAGACCCAGTACTTC.

This clonotype was found many times. This chain uses TRBV19 with TRBJ1-1; D not resolved. Trimming removed 5 bases from V and 5 bases from J, with 21 bases in between. Germline V CDR1 and CDR2: LNHDA, SQIVND (reference sequence). This CDR3 has 16 residues. The CDR3 DNA reads as TGTGCCAGTAGTGCCCGGGTCATGGGATCCTATACTGAAGCTTTCTTT. Protein product: CASSARVMGSYTEAFF.

The chain recombines TRBV14 with TRBJ2-5, with D possibly being TRBD2 (6 bases). This CDR3 has 12 amino acids. Germline loops: CDR1 SGHDN, CDR2 FVKESK. V shed 8 bases and J shed 4 bases, with 11 bases lying between them. The DNA of the CDR3 is TGTGCCAGCCCGGGGGTGGGAGAGACCCAGTACTTC. It yields the protein CASPGVGETQYF.

The chain recombines TRBV7-9 with TRBJ1-1; the D gene is possibly TRBD1 (5 bases). The CDR3 covers 15 residues. Germline V CDR1 and CDR2: SEHNR, FQNEAQ (reference sequence). Trimming took off 8 bases at V and 1 base at J, with 17 bases between the two ends. The CDR3 sequence is CASSPPGPRNTEAFF. The CDR3 DNA sequence: TGTGCCAGCTCACCACCGGGGCCCCGGAACACTGAAGCTTTCTTT. The full variable domain, its missing parts supplied by reference TRBV7-9 and TRBJ1-1, is DTGVSQNPRHKITKRGQNVTFRCDPISEHNRLYWYRQTLGQGPEFLTYFQNEAQLEKSRLLSDRFSAERPKGSFSTLEIQRTEQGDSAMYLCASSPPGPRNTEAFFGQGTRLTVV.

Notes on this clonotype: A much larger clone is a single base away; this may be a read error. The chain combines TRBV10-3 with TRBJ2-6, with D perhaps matching TRBD1 (6 bases). The CDR3 is made up of 12 amino acids. Looked up from germline, CDR1 is ENHRY and CDR2 is SYGVKD. The CDR3 nucleotides are TGTGCCATCAGGGTGGGGGCGAACGTCCTGACTTTC. It encodes CAIRVGANVLTF.

This clonotype has a count of ten or more. J is TRBJ2-7 and V is TRBV6-6; D not certain. The CDR3 has 12 residues. Germline V gene sequence: CDR1 MNHNY, CDR2 SVGAGI (reference sequence). The V gene lost 2 bases and the J gene lost 2 bases, with 4 bases spanning the gap. This CDR3 is CASSYTPYEQYF. DNA for the CDR3: TGTGCCAGCAGTTACACGCCCTACGAGCAGTACTTC.

A single count supports this clonotype. As the CDR3 is not closed by the conserved phenylalanine or tryptophan, this likely results from a read error. The chain joins TRBV7-2 to TRBJ1-1; perhaps TRBD1 as D (5 bases). This CDR3 has 14 amino acids. CDR1 and CDR2 from the germline V gene are SGHTA and FQGNSA. The CDR3 region is CASSLSGGFAEAFS. DNA of the CDR3: TGCGCCAGCAGCCTCTCGGGGGGATTCGCTGAAGCTTTCTCT.

The chain employs TRBV25-1 and TRBJ2-5; 7 bases agree with TRBD1. This CDR3 is built from 15 residues. Per the germline V gene, CDR1 is MGHDK and CDR2 is SYGVNS. V lost 4 bases, J lost 5 bases, and 10 bases stayed unmatched. Written as DNA, the CDR3 is TGTGCCAGCAGTGCCGCCCGGACAGGTCTGGAGACCCAGTACTTC. Translation gives CASSAARTGLETQYF.

In DNA, the CDR3 is TGTGCCAGCAGCTTGGTGGCTAGCGGGACCGCCAACACCGGGGAGCTGTTTTTT. Encoded protein: CASSLVASGTANTGELFF. The chain links TRBV2 to TRBJ2-2; TRBD2 matches 9 bases. Unmatched junction bases numbered 13, after V lost 6 bases and J lost 2 bases. CDR3 length: 18 residues. The V gene's germline CDR1 is SNHLY and CDR2 FYNNEI.

The V gene is TRBV24-1, the J gene TRBJ1-5; the match to TRBD1 covers 7 bases. J was trimmed by 6 bases and V by 6 bases; bases with no gene match: 7. The CDR3 spans 14 residues. Germline V CDR1 and CDR2: KGHDR, SFDVKD. CDR3 DNA sequence: TGTGCCACCAGTCCCAGGGGGACTGGTCAGCCCCAGCATTTT. Translation gives CATSPRGTGQPQHF.

This rearrangement joins TRBV5-1 to TRBJ2-6; the D gene could be TRBD1 or TRBD2 (5 bases each). The CDR3 loop spans 17 amino acids. From germline, CDR1 is SGHRS and CDR2 YFSETQ. Trimming took 0 bases from V and 0 from J, leaving 10 bases between them. DNA of the CDR3: TGCGCCAGCAGCTTGGAAATGGGACGCTCTGGGGCCAACGTCCTGACTTTC. Translated: CASSLEMGRSGANVLTF.

The chain is built from TRBV5-1 and TRBJ1-5; 8 bases align to TRBD1. Germline trimming cut 4 bases from V and 9 bases from J; bases unmatched to any gene: 0. Germline CDR1 reads SGHRS; CDR2 reads YFSETQ. The CDR3 runs 11 residues. This CDR3 is CASSGTGPQHF. The CDR3 DNA sequence: TGCGCCAGCAGCGGGACAGGGCCCCAGCATTTT.